This is a list of T cell receptor beta chains from one sample in a study of blood T cell repertoires in COVID-19. Libraries were prepared by immunoSEQ multiplex PCR; TCRdb keeps only in-frame clonotypes and omits some of them. Here the sample spans around 110,000 clones, 80% to 90% being singletons. Sequenced material: peripheral blood. These receptors originate from a man aged 40-50 years with acute or convalescent COVID-19. Each CDR3 is given with its conserved first and last residue. The D gene is left open where the match is weak. A row's size may be missing; if present it is once, few, many or a size class.

D: TRBD1
J: TRBJ2-3
V: TRBV7-9
size: -
DNA: TGTGCCAGCAGCCCTAGGACAGGGGGCCCTAGATATACGCAGTATTTT
CDR3: CASSPRTGGPRYTQYF

D: TRBD1
J: TRBJ1-5
V: TRBV18
size: -
DNA: TGTGCCAGCTCACCAAGACAGGGGAGGAGGAGGCAGCCCCAGCATTTT
CDR3: CASSPRQGRRRQPQHF

D: -
J: TRBJ1-1
V: TRBV18
size: -
DNA: TGTGCCAGCTCATCTCGGACAGCGAACACTGAAGCTTTCTTT
CDR3: CASSSRTANTEAFF

D: -
J: TRBJ1-1
V: TRBV7-3
size: -
DNA: TGTGCCAGCAGCTTGACAGTGAACACTGAAGCTTTCTTT
CDR3: CASSLTVNTEAFF

D: TRBD1
J: TRBJ1-2
V: TRBV2
size: -
DNA: TGTGCCAGCAGTGCCCGGGACAGGGATGGCTACACCTTC
CDR3: CASSARDRDGYTF

D: -
J: TRBJ2-7
V: TRBV6-5
size: -
DNA: TGTGCCAGTAGTTCGGCGCGGGGGCCCCTCTCCTACGAGCAGTACTTC
CDR3: CASSSARGPLSYEQYF

D: -
J: TRBJ2-7
V: TRBV6-2/TRBV6-3
size: -
DNA: TGTGCCAGCAGTATAGCGGAGGTCGACGAGCAGTACTTC
CDR3: CASSIAEVDEQYF

D: TRBD1
J: TRBJ1-2
V: TRBV27
size: -
DNA: TGTGCCACAAAGCCAGGGGGCGTCTATGGCTACACCTTC
CDR3: CATKPGGVYGYTF

D: TRBD1
J: TRBJ2-7
V: TRBV6-5
size: -
DNA: TGTGCCAGCAGTAACAACAGGGGGATGACCTACGAGCAGTACTTC
CDR3: CASSNNRGMTYEQYF

D: -
J: TRBJ2-7
V: TRBV28
size: -
DNA: TGTGCCAGCCCAATAAGTGGACGGGATAACTACGAGCAGTACTTC
CDR3: CASPISGRDNYEQYF

D: TRBD2
J: TRBJ2-2
V: TRBV18
size: -
DNA: TGTGCCAGCTCACCACCAGGGAGGGACACCGGGGAGCTGTTTTTT
CDR3: CASSPPGRDTGELFF

D: -
J: TRBJ1-2
V: TRBV5-1
size: few
DNA: TGCGCCAGCAGCCCGCGGGACCTCAACTATGGCTACACCTTC
CDR3: CASSPRDLNYGYTF

D: TRBD1
J: TRBJ1-4
V: TRBV24-1
size: -
DNA: TGTGCCACCAGTGACGGACAGGGTACAACTAATGAAAAACTGTTTTTT
CDR3: CATSDGQGTTNEKLFF

D: TRBD2
J: TRBJ2-7
V: TRBV3-1/TRBV3-2
size: -
DNA: TGTGCCGGCAGCCAAGCGGGATTTGGCGAGCAGTACTTC
CDR3: CAGSQAGFGEQYF

D: TRBD2
J: TRBJ2-1
V: TRBV23-1
size: -
DNA: TGCGCCAGCAGTGTACTAGCGGGACGGTTGGACAATGAGCAGTTCTTC
CDR3: CASSVLAGRLDNEQFF

D: TRBD1
J: TRBJ1-6
V: TRBV9
size: -
DNA: TGTGCCAGCAGCGTAGAAGGGGGCGGTTCACCCCTCCACTTT
CDR3: CASSVEGGGSPLHF

D: -
J: TRBJ2-5
V: TRBV9
size: -
DNA: TGTGCCAGCAGCGCCGGGGGTGGCGAGACCCAGTACTTC
CDR3: CASSAGGGETQYF

D: -
J: TRBJ1-5
V: TRBV28
size: -
DNA: TGTGCCAGCAGTGCAGGGTTACTTAATCAGCCCCAGCATTTT
CDR3: CASSAGLLNQPQHF

D: TRBD2
J: TRBJ2-1
V: TRBV2
size: -
DNA: TGTGCCAGCAGTATGGGGACTAGCAGCTACAATGAGCAGTTCTTC
CDR3: CASSMGTSSYNEQFF

D: TRBD2
J: TRBJ2-2
V: TRBV3-1/TRBV3-2
size: -
DNA: TGTGCCAGCAGCCAGGGGGGGTACACCGGGGAGCTGTTTTTT
CDR3: CASSQGGYTGELFF

D: TRBD1
J: TRBJ2-1
V: TRBV5-1
size: -
DNA: TGCGCCAGCAGCTGGGACAGGGGGCGTTTGAATGAGCAGTTCTTC
CDR3: CASSWDRGRLNEQFF

D: -
J: TRBJ2-1
V: TRBV12-5
size: few
DNA: TGTGCTAGTGGTTTCCCTCTCAGGGCGCCTAGTTACAATGAGCAGTTCTTC
CDR3: CASGFPLRAPSYNEQFF

D: TRBD1
J: TRBJ2-3
V: TRBV5-1
size: -
DNA: TGCGCCAGCAGCTTGGACTACAGGGGAGCTTCAGATACGCAGTATTTT
CDR3: CASSLDYRGASDTQYF

D: TRBD2
J: TRBJ2-5
V: TRBV5-1
size: -
DNA: TGCGCCAGCAGCTTTAGCGGGAGGGAAGAGACCCAGTACTTC
CDR3: CASSFSGREETQYF

D: TRBD1
J: TRBJ2-7
V: TRBV28
size: -
DNA: TGTGCCAGCAGTTTGTCGGGACAGATTCCTCTTACCTACGAGCAGTACTTC
CDR3: CASSLSGQIPLTYEQYF

D: -
J: TRBJ2-7
V: TRBV2
size: -
DNA: TGTGCCAGCACAGAGGGTCAACCGGGCCGACTTACCTACGAGCAGTACTTC
CDR3: CASTEGQPGRLTYEQYF

D: -
J: TRBJ1-2
V: TRBV28
size: -
DNA: TGTGCCAGCAGAGGGGGGGCGGGGGACGGCTACACCTTC
CDR3: CASRGGAGDGYTF

D: -
J: TRBJ1-6
V: TRBV6-1
size: -
DNA: TGTGCCAGCAGTGAACCGGTGGAGGGAGTACGTCGAAATTCACCCCTCCACTTT
CDR3: CASSEPVEGVRRNSPLHF

D: TRBD1
J: TRBJ2-5
V: TRBV11-3
size: once
DNA: TGTGCCAGCAGCGCCGACAGGGTAGAGACCCAGTACTTC
CDR3: CASSADRVETQYF

D: TRBD1
J: TRBJ2-1
V: TRBV7-3
size: -
DNA: TGTGCCAGCAGCTTACAGGGGGCCCCCTTGGTGAAGCAGTTCTTC
CDR3: CASSLQGAPLVKQFF

D: TRBD1
J: TRBJ2-5
V: TRBV4-1
size: few
DNA: TGCGCCAGCAGCCAATTACAGGGGATCGGGGAGACCCAGTACTTC
CDR3: CASSQLQGIGETQYF

D: -
J: TRBJ2-3
V: TRBV18
size: once
DNA: TGTGCCAGCTCACCATTCTCGTTGGCGGCAAGCACAGATACGCAGTATTTT
CDR3: CASSPFSLAASTDTQYF

D: TRBD1
J: TRBJ1-1
V: TRBV10-1
size: few
DNA: TGCGCCAGCACGTGTTGGCAGGGGGAGGAGAACACTGAAGCTTTCTTT
CDR3: CASTCWQGEENTEAFF

D: -
J: TRBJ1-3
V: TRBV18
size: -
DNA: TGTGCCAGCTCACCGGCAGGGAAGGATGGCGCCATATATTTT
CDR3: CASSPAGKDGAIYF

D: TRBD2
J: TRBJ2-7
V: TRBV5-4
size: -
DNA: TGTGCCAGCAGCTTGTGGGGCGGGGGGACCACCTACGAGCAGTACTTC
CDR3: CASSLWGGGTTYEQYF

D: -
J: TRBJ1-5
V: TRBV28
size: -
DNA: TGTGCCAGCAGTTTTGGCAGTCGGCCCCAGCATTTT
CDR3: CASSFGSRPQHF

D: TRBD1
J: TRBJ2-7
V: TRBV2
size: few
DNA: TGTGCCAGCACTCGACAGGGGCTCACCTACGAGCAGTACTTC
CDR3: CASTRQGLTYEQYF

D: TRBD2
J: TRBJ2-3
V: TRBV5-4
size: -
DNA: TGTGCCAGCAGCTTGGGCGGGGGGGTCACAGATACGCAGTATTTT
CDR3: CASSLGGGVTDTQYF

D: -
J: TRBJ2-1
V: TRBV5-1
size: once
DNA: TGCGCCAGCAGCTTCGGGAGCCCCCTCTACAATGAGCAGTTCTTC
CDR3: CASSFGSPLYNEQFF

D: -
J: TRBJ1-5
V: TRBV3-1/TRBV3-2
size: -
DNA: TGTGCCAGCAGCCCACAATGGGGCAGACCGCAGCCCCAGCATTTT
CDR3: CASSPQWGRPQPQHF

D: TRBD2
J: TRBJ2-2
V: TRBV7-3
size: -
DNA: TGTGCCAGCAGCTTATCTAGCGGACAAAACACCGGGGAGCTGTTTTTT
CDR3: CASSLSSGQNTGELFF

D: TRBD1
J: TRBJ1-1
V: TRBV19
size: -
DNA: TGTGCCAGTAGGGCCAGGGGACAGGTGAACACTGAAGCTTTCTTT
CDR3: CASRARGQVNTEAFF

D: -
J: TRBJ1-4
V: TRBV28
size: -
DNA: TGTGCCAGCAGTCAGGACAAACTCGGGGAAAAACTGTTTTTT
CDR3: CASSQDKLGEKLFF

D: TRBD1
J: TRBJ1-2
V: TRBV19
size: -
DNA: TGTGCCAGTAGAGGGGACAGTCGGAAGTATGGCTACACCTTC
CDR3: CASRGDSRKYGYTF

D: -
J: TRBJ2-7
V: TRBV28
size: -
DNA: TGTGCCAGCAGTGCCACAGGGATCGAGCAGTACTTC
CDR3: CASSATGIEQYF

D: -
J: TRBJ1-2
V: TRBV27
size: -
DNA: TGTGCCAGCAGTGTGGCGGGGTGGGGCTATGGCTACACCTTC
CDR3: CASSVAGWGYGYTF

D: TRBD2
J: TRBJ2-3
V: TRBV6-5
size: -
DNA: TGTGCCAGCAAAGCGGGGCTTAGCACAGATACGCAGTATTTT
CDR3: CASKAGLSTDTQYF

D: -
J: TRBJ1-2
V: TRBV25-1
size: -
DNA: TGTGCCAGCAGTGAAAACGGGAGAAGTAACTATGGCTACACCTTC
CDR3: CASSENGRSNYGYTF

D: -
J: TRBJ2-5
V: TRBV20-1
size: -
DNA: TGCAGTGCTTCACGACTTGAGACCCAGTACTTC
CDR3: CSASRLETQYF

D: -
J: TRBJ2-7
V: TRBV28
size: -
DNA: TGTGCCTCGGGTCAGACCTACGAGCAGTACTTC
CDR3: CASGQTYEQYF